What follows describes a single T cell receptor beta chain. No antigen is known for it. This sample stems from a study of OX40 agonist ivuxolimab in advanced cancers. Whole-study context: The study enrolled dose-escalation patients with hepatocellular carcinoma, melanoma, renal cell or head and neck cancer. Those enrolled were roughly 80% male, with a mean age of about 66 years and ages from about 20 to 80.

V gave up 1 base and J gave up 1 base, with 6 bases separating them. This CDR3 has 13 residues. Germline CDR1 is SGHDT and CDR2 is YYEEEE. Study outcomes and limitations: No antigen was identified for the clonally expanded peripheral T cells. Low normalized T-cell clonal expansion was additionally recorded for some nonresponders.

The repertoire was sequenced with immunoSEQ multiplex PCR; TCRdb's copy has only in-frame clones and lacks some. The data contain tens of thousands of clones, 85% to 90% of them singletons. The chain joins TRBV5-6 to TRBJ2-7; D perhaps matches TRBD1 (5 bases). The clonotype comes from an adult with an advanced solid tumor such as melanoma, head and neck, liver or kidney cancer. The source material was CD4+ or CD8+ T cells sorted from blood, sampled in a trial of the OX40 agonist ivuxolimab. The CDR3 DNA follows: TGTGCCAGCAGCTTGCAGGGTTCCTACGAGCAGTACTTC. Protein sequence: CASSLQGSYEQYF.